This TCR beta chain was profiled in a study of shared clonotypes between healthy human individuals. Findings and limits, study-wide: Donors were few, which limited the genetic and exposure-history diversity represented.

V was pared by 3 bases and J by 9 bases, with 9 bases of the junction left unmatched. From germline, CDR1 is MNHEY and CDR2 SMNVEV (reference sequence). The CDR3 has 15 residues. Assay used: immunoSEQ multiplex PCR; TCRdb lists only in-frame clones, some missing. The table includes about 2.2 million clones, about 94% detected once. Worth noting for this clone: The antigen is unknown.

The naive CD8 population came from CD45RO-negative cells selected for CCR7, without terminally differentiated effector memory CD45RA+ cells. Participating donors were healthy, HIV-negative adults free of recent acute infections or vaccinations. The sample was naive CD8+ T cells from PBMCs. V is TRBV27 and J is TRBJ1-3, with TRBD1 matching 9 bases. The TCR originated in a man in his late teens or twenties in good health. Some clones in this sample may be carry-over from other donors' samples. The CDR3 protein is CASSLAGQGVSTIYF. The DNA for the CDR3 is TGTGCCAGCAGTTTGGCGGGACAGGGCGTAAGCACCATATATTTT.